A single sample gave rise to the 26 T cell receptor beta chains below, sequenced in a study of spatial heterogeneity in lung cancer (dated by TCRdb to 2018 to 2020). The sample's time point label, decoded: sample taken at primary tumor resection. For TCR sequencing, whole RNA was extracted from tumor and nontumor lung tissue, or from cryopreserved PBMC samples, and no cell sorting was done. The library was made by 5' RACE. Sequencing used a NextSeq 500. TCRdb itself trimmed the public reads at Q25 with fastp, ran MiXCR and retained productive beta chains. Under each unique CDR3 protein, matching rows form one entry showing the most common genes and DNA. Counted in this sample were roughly 48,000 distinct CDR3 sequences; over 4.5% of them appeared once. The ten largest clonotypes hold 11% of the sample. Here the sequenced sample was PBMCs, taken at surgery. These receptors were collected from a male donor with early-stage non-small cell lung cancer.

This clonotype was found many times. The chain joins TRBV25-1 to TRBJ2-7; 7 bases line up with TRBD2. Germline lookup yields CDR1 MGHDK and CDR2 SYGVNS. The V segment lost 1 base and the J segment 1 base; nucleotides outside the gene matches: 4. The CDR3 consists of 15 residues. CDR3 nucleotides: TGTGCCAGCAGTGAATCGCAGGGAGGGTCCTACGAGCAGTACTTC. It is translated as CASSESQGGSYEQYF.

In its sample, this clonotype was seen many times. The rearrangement uses TRBV7-6 and TRBJ1-5; D remains ambiguous. The CDR3 is 14 residues long. Trimming shortened V by 5 bases and J by 1 base, and 9 bases separated the two germline ends. Germline CDR1 reads SGHVS; CDR2 reads FNYEAQ. DNA of the CDR3: TGTGCCAGCAGCACGGGTGGGAGCAATCAGCCCCAGCATTTT. This gives the protein CASSTGGSNQPQHF.

This clonotype was seen a handful of times. J is TRBJ2-1 and V is TRBV28; D remains ambiguous. The CDR3 consists of 14 residues. Germline V gene sequence: CDR1 MDHEN, CDR2 SYDVKM. V was clipped by 8 bases and J by 4 bases, with 15 bases between them. The CDR3 loop is CASGLVDGYNEQFF. The CDR3 bases are TGTGCCAGCGGGCTTGTGGACGGATACAATGAGCAGTTCTTC.

Ten or more counts support this clonotype. The V gene is TRBV7-9, the J gene TRBJ1-1; 7 nucleotides align to TRBD1. Germline V gene data show CDR1 as SEHNR and CDR2 as FQNEAQ (reference sequence). Unmatched junction bases numbered 2, after V lost 1 base and J lost 0 bases. There are 15 residues in the CDR3. CDR3 protein: CASSLGTGVNTEAFF. CDR3 nucleotide sequence: TGTGCCAGCAGCTTAGGTACAGGGGTGAACACTGAAGCTTTCTTT.

The V call is TRBV5-1, the J call TRBJ2-1; 7 bases line up with TRBD2. This CDR3 comprises 17 residues. From germline, CDR1 is SGHRS and CDR2 YFSETQ. V was pared by 3 bases and J by 0 bases, with 9 bases of the junction left unmatched. CDR3 amino acids: CASSSLWRESSYNEQFF. The DNA of the CDR3 is TGCGCCAGCAGCTCCCTTTGGCGGGAGAGCTCCTACAATGAGCAGTTCTTC.

The CDR3 coding sequence is TGTGCCAGCAGTCCCCGGGAGCCCCGAGTTCAGTACTTC. Its translation is CASSPREPRVQYF. The chain has TRBV12-3 or TRBV12-4 and TRBJ2-4, with D possibly matching TRBD2 (6 bases). The V end was cut by 5 bases, the J end by 11 bases, with 16 bases between. The CDR3 consists of 13 residues.

This clonotype was recorded at least ten times. This rearrangement joins TRBV29-1 to TRBJ2-7; TRBD1 matches at 9 bases. The CDR3 has 13 amino acids. Germline V gene sequence: CDR1 SQVTM, CDR2 ANQGSEA. V shed 7 bases, J shed 5 bases, and the junction held 9 bases outside the gene matches. The CDR3 loop is CSGGTGGEDEQYF. The CDR3 DNA sequence: TGCAGCGGCGGAACAGGGGGCGAGGACGAGCAGTACTTC.

This sequence joins TRBV6-5 and TRBJ2-7; D is possibly TRBD2 (5 bases). This CDR3 has 14 amino acids. Germline V gene lookup returns CDR1 MNHEY and CDR2 SVGAGI. V gave up 5 bases and J gave up 7 bases, with 18 bases separating them. The CDR3 loop reads CASSLYRLPGEQYF. CDR3 DNA: TGTGCCAGCAGTCTGTACCGCTTACCGGGGGAGCAGTACTTC.

This clonotype has at least ten counts. The V gene is TRBV9, the J gene TRBJ2-7; TRBD2 matches 11 bases. The V and J ends lost 3 bases and 7 bases, in that order; junction bases with no gene match: 12. This CDR3 is built from 16 residues. CDR1 and CDR2 from the germline V gene are SGDLS and YYNGEE. This chain's CDR3 is CASSGLAGPFTGEQYF. CDR3 DNA: TGTGCCAGCAGCGGACTAGCGGGACCATTTACGGGGGAGCAGTACTTC.

The table lists this clonotype with many counts. The chain uses TRBV7-2 and TRBJ1-2, with D possibly being TRBD1 (5 bases). The CDR3 covers 13 residues. V was clipped by 1 base and J by 6 bases, with 9 bases between them. CDR1 is SGHTA, CDR2 FQGNSA, per germline. CDR3: CASSLDVRDGYTF. Here the CDR3 DNA reads TGTGCCAGCAGCTTAGATGTCAGGGATGGCTACACCTTC.

At least ten counts were recorded for this clonotype. The V and J genes are TRBV18 and TRBJ1-5, with D unclear. V gave up 3 bases and J gave up 4 bases, with 19 bases separating them. Germline CDR1 is KGHSH and CDR2 is LQKENI. This CDR3 is built from 17 residues. CDR3 residues: CASSPRGSGNSNQPQHF. The CDR3 coding sequence is TGTGCCAGCTCACCTAGAGGGTCTGGGAACTCTAATCAGCCCCAGCATTTT. The full variable domain, completed using reference TRBV18 and TRBJ1-5, is NAGVMQNPRHLVRRRGQEARLRCSPMKGHSHVYWYRQLPEEGLKFMVYLQKENIIDESGMPKERFSAEFPKEGPSILRIQQVVRGDSAAYFCASSPRGSGNSNQPQHFGDGTRLSIL.

This clonotype came up many times. V usage is TRBV28 and J usage is TRBJ2-5; D uncertain. CDR1 is MDHEN, CDR2 SYDVKM, per germline. CDR3 length: 12 amino acids. V gave up 1 base and J gave up 4 bases, with 4 bases separating them. CDR3 region: CASSLSRETQYF. In nucleotides, the CDR3 is TGTGCCAGCAGTTTATCTAGAGAGACCCAGTACTTC.

This clonotype was observed many times. The V gene is TRBV5-1, the J gene TRBJ2-7; 10 bases align to TRBD2. J gave up 2 bases and V 1 base, and 0 bases lay outside the gene matches. This CDR3 is built from 14 residues. Germline loops: CDR1 SGHRS, CDR2 YFSETQ. The CDR3 loop is CASSLTSGTYEQYF. The CDR3 DNA reads TGCGCCAGCAGCTTGACTAGCGGGACCTACGAGCAGTACTTC.

This clonotype occurred many times. This rearrangement joins TRBV7-9 to TRBJ2-3; 8 bases align to TRBD2. The CDR3 is 19 residues long. Unmatched junction bases numbered 17, after V lost 5 bases and J lost 1 base. Germline V gives CDR1 SEHNR, CDR2 FQNEAQ (reference sequence). The CDR3 sequence is CASSPVGERELGGTDTQYF. DNA for the CDR3: TGTGCCAGCAGCCCCGTAGGGGAGCGGGAGTTGGGGGGCACAGATACGCAGTATTTT.

This clonotype was observed at least ten times. This rearrangement joins TRBV4-2 to TRBJ2-7; D remains ambiguous. Germline values: CDR1 LGHNA, CDR2 YNFKEQ. The CDR3 loop spans 14 amino acids. The V and J ends lost 0 bases and 0 bases respectively, with 6 bases between them. This chain's CDR3 is CASSQDGSSYEQYF. DNA of the CDR3: TGTGCCAGCAGCCAAGATGGTAGCTCCTACGAGCAGTACTTC.

This clonotype was seen many times. J is TRBJ2-2 and V is TRBV27; D may match TRBD1 or TRBD2 (5 bases each). The germline gives CDR1 MNHEY, CDR2 SMNVEV (reference sequence). The length of the CDR3 is 15 residues. V lost 1 base and J lost 2, with 8 bases in between. The CDR3 region has the DNA TGTGCCAGCAGTTTATTCGGGACCAACACCGGGGAGCTGTTTTTT. This codes for CASSLFGTNTGELFF.

The chain couples TRBV10-3 to TRBJ2-6; 7 bases agree with TRBD1. CDR1 and CDR2 (germline): ENHRY, SYGVKD. The trim removed 8 bases at V and 0 bases at J, leaving 7 bases unmatched. The CDR3 spans 16 residues. The CDR3 loop reads CAIWDSRGSGANVLTF. The CDR3 nucleotides read TGTGCCATCTGGGACAGTCGGGGCTCTGGGGCCAACGTCCTGACTTTC.

The chain recombines TRBV12-5 with TRBJ2-1; D is perhaps TRBD2 (5 bases). Deletions cut 2 bases from V and 9 bases from J, with 8 bases between. CDR1 is LGHNT and CDR2 is FRNRAP in the germline V gene. The CDR3 length is 12 residues. The CDR3, as DNA: TGTGCTAGTGGTTTGTCCCGGGGTGAGCAGTTCTTC. Translating it yields CASGLSRGEQFF.

This clonotype was seen many times. J is TRBJ2-7 and V is TRBV11-2; D might be TRBD2 (5 bases). The germline V gene encodes CDR1 SGHAT and CDR2 FQNNGV. The V end was cut by 6 bases, the J end by 0 bases, with 12 bases between. The CDR3 has 14 amino acids. CDR3 sequence: CASSSGMGSYEQYF. The CDR3 coding sequence is TGTGCCAGCAGTTCCGGGATGGGCTCCTACGAGCAGTACTTC.

This clonotype was detected many times. V is TRBV10-3 and J is TRBJ2-1; the match to TRBD2 covers 8 bases. The CDR3 is 13 residues long. Germline CDR1 ENHRY, CDR2 SYGVKD. V was clipped by 6 bases and J by 3 bases; unmatched bases: 1. CDR3 amino acids: CAISTSGYNEQFF. CDR3 nucleotides: TGTGCCATCAGCACTAGCGGCTACAATGAGCAGTTCTTC.

At least ten counts were recorded for this clonotype. The chain has TRBV28 and TRBJ2-7; 9 nucleotides align to TRBD2. The V segment lost 5 bases and the J segment 1 base; nucleotides outside the gene matches: 9. Germline V gives CDR1 MDHEN, CDR2 SYDVKM. The CDR3 totals 16 residues. The CDR3 DNA reads TGTGCCAGCAGTCCCCTGTGGCTAGCGGGATCCTACGAGCAGTACTTC. Its protein is CASSPLWLAGSYEQYF. The full variable domain, rest sourced from reference TRBV28 and TRBJ2-7, is DVKVTQSSRYLVKRTGEKVFLECVQDMDHENMFWYRQDPGLGLRLIYFSYDVKMKEKGDIPEGYSVSREKKERFSLILESASTNQTSMYLCASSPLWLAGSYEQYFGPGTRLTVT.

The V call is TRBV9, the J call TRBJ2-5; possible D gene TRBD1, 5 bases. V was cut by 2 bases and J by 5 bases, with 10 bases left in between. CDR1 and CDR2 (germline): SGDLS, YYNGEE. The CDR3 has 13 amino acids. Written as DNA, the CDR3 is TGTGCCAGCAGCGTTGGATCAGGGGAGACCCAGTACTTC. Residues: CASSVGSGETQYF.

In this sample, this clonotype turned up many times. V and J are TRBV28 and TRBJ2-1; 11 nucleotides align to TRBD2. The CDR3 extends over 17 amino acids. Unmatched junction bases numbered 16, after V lost 5 bases and J lost 10 bases. Looked up from germline, CDR1 is MDHEN and CDR2 is SYDVKM. The CDR3 sequence: CASSRDRRLAGQEEQFF. In DNA form, the CDR3 reads TGTGCCAGCAGTCGCGATAGACGACTAGCGGGACAGGAGGAGCAGTTCTTC. Full variable domain (missing parts from reference TRBV28 and TRBJ2-1): DVKVTQSSRYLVKRTGEKVFLECVQDMDHENMFWYRQDPGLGLRLIYFSYDVKMKEKGDIPEGYSVSREKKERFSLILESASTNQTSMYLCASSRDRRLAGQEEQFFGPGTRLTVL.

This clonotype appeared many times. The chain combines TRBV20-1 with TRBJ2-3; D might be TRBD2 (5 bases). V lost 5 bases to trimming and J lost 0 bases, with 12 bases between them. The CDR3 consists of 14 residues. Germline CDR1 reads DFQATT; CDR2 reads SNEGSKA (reference sequence). The CDR3 sequence: CSAPALASTDTQYF. DNA for the CDR3: TGCAGTGCTCCTGCGCTAGCTAGCACAGATACGCAGTATTTT.

This clonotype was seen at least ten times. The chain recombines TRBV19 with TRBJ2-7, with D tentatively TRBD1 or TRBD2 (6 bases each). V was clipped by 3 bases and J by 7 bases, with 16 bases between them. Germline V CDR1 and CDR2: LNHDA, SQIVND (reference sequence). The CDR3 sequence is 14 residues long. For the CDR3, the DNA is TGTGCCAGTAGTATCTACGGGGGCGTGGATGAGCAGTACTTC. It encodes CASSIYGGVDEQYF.

This clonotype was seen many times. The chain is built from TRBV20-1 and TRBJ2-7; D is perhaps TRBD1 (5 bases). V lost 0 bases to trimming and J lost 7 bases, with 16 bases between them. CDR3 length equals 14 residues. Germline V CDR1 and CDR2: DFQATT, SNEGSKA (reference sequence). CDR3 region: CSARDSDAGNEQYF. CDR3 sequence (DNA): TGCAGTGCTAGAGATTCCGACGCAGGGAATGAGCAGTACTTC.